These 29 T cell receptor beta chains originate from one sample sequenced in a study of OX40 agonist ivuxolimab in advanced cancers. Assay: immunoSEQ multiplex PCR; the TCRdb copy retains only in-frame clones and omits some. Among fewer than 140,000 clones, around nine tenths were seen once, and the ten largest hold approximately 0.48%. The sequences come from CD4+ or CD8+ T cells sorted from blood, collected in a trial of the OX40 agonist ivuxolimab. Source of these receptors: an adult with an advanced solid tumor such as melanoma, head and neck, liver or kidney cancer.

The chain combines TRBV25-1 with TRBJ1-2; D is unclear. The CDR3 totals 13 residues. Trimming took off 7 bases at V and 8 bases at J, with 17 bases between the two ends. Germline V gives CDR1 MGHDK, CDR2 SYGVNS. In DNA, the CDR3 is TGTGCCAGCACCCGAGTGGCCGGGGAAGGCTACACCTTC. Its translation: CASTRVAGEGYTF.

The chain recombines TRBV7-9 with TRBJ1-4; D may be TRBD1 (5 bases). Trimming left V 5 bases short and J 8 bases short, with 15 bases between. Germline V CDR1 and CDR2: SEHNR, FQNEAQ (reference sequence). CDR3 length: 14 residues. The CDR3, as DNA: TGTGCCAGCAGCCAAAGGGCCGAGGGGGAAAAACTGTTTTTT. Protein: CASSQRAEGEKLFF.

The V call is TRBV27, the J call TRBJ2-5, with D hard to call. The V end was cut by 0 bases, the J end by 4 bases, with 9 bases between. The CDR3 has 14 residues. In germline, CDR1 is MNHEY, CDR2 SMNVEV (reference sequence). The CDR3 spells CASSLSRNRETQYF. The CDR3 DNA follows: TGTGCCAGCAGTTTATCACGAAACCGAGAGACCCAGTACTTC.

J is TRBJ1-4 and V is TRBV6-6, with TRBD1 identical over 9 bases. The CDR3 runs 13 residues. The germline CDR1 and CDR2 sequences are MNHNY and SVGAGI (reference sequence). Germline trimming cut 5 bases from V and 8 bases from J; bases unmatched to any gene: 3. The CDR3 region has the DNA TGTGCCAGCAGTCGGACAGGGGCGGAAAAACTGTTTTTT. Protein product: CASSRTGAEKLFF.

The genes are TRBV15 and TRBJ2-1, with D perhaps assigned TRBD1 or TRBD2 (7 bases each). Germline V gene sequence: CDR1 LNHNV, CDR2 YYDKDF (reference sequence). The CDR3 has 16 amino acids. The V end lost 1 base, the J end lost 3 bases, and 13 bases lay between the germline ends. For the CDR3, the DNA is TGTGCCACCAGCAGAGGGGGAGGGGGCGGCTACAATGAGCAGTTCTTC. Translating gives CATSRGGGGGYNEQFF.

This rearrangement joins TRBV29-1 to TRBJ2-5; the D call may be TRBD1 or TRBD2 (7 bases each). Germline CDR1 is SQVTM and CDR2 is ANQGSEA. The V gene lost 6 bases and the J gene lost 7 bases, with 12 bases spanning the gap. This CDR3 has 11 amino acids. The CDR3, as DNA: TGCAGCGTGGGACAGCGGGGGACCCAGTACTTC. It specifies CSVGQRGTQYF.

The CDR3 nucleotides are TGTGCCAGCAGCCCCCGCTCGACAGTAGTATATAATTCACCCCTCCACTTT. Protein: CASSPRSTVVYNSPLHF. The gene calls are TRBV7-8 and TRBJ1-6, with D possibly TRBD1 on 5 matching bases. Germline CDR1 SGHVS, CDR2 FQNEAQ. The ends were cut back, 5 bases at V and 4 bases at J, with 18 bases in the middle. CDR3 length: 17 amino acids.

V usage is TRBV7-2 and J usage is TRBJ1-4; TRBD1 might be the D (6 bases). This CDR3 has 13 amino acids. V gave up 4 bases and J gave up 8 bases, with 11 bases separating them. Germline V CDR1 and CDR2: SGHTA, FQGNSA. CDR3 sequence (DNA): TGTGCCAGCAGCTCCTTTACAGGGGAAAAACTGTTTTTT. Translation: CASSSFTGEKLFF.

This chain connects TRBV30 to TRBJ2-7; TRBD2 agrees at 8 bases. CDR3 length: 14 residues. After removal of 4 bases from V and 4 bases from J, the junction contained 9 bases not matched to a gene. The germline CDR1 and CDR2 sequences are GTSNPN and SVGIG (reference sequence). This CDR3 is CAWKGAGGFYEQYF. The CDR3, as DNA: TGTGCCTGGAAAGGGGCGGGGGGATTTTACGAGCAGTACTTC.

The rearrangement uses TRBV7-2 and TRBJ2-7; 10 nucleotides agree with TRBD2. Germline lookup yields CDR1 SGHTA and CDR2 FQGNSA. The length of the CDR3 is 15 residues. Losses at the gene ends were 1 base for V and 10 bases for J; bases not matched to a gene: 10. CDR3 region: CASSLGPAGGPLQYF. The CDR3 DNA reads TGTGCCAGCAGCTTAGGCCCAGCGGGGGGGCCCCTCCAGTACTTC.

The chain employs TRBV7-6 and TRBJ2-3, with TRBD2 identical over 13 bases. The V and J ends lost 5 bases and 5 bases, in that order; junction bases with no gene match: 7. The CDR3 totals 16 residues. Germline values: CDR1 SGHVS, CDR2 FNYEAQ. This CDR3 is CASSPTSGGARDTQYF. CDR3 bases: TGTGCCAGCAGCCCTACTAGCGGGGGGGCCCGAGATACGCAGTATTTT. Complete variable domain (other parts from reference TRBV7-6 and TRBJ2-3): GAGVSQSPRYKVTKRGQDVALRCDPISGHVSLYWYRQALGQGPEFLTYFNYEAQQDKSGLPNDRFSAERPEGSISTLTIQRTEQRDSAMYRCASSPTSGGARDTQYFGPGTRLTVL.

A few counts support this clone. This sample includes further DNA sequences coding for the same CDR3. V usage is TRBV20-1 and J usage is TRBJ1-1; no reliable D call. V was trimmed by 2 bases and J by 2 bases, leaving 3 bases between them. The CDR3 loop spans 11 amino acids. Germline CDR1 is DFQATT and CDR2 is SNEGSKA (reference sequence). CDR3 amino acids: CSARPNTEAFF. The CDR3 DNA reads TGCAGTGCTAGACCTAACACTGAAGCTTTCTTT.

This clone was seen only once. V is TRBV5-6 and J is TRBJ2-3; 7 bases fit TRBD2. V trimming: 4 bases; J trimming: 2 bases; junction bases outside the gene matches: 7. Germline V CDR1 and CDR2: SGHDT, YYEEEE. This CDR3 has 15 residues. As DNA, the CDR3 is TGTGCCAGCAGCGGGGGACTACGTTACACAGATACGCAGTATTTT. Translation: CASSGGLRYTDTQYF.

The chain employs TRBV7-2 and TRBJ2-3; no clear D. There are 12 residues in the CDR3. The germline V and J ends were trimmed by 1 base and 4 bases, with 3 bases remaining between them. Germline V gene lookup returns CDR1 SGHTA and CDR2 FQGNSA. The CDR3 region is CASSLVADTQYF. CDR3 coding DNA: TGTGCCAGCAGCTTAGTGGCAGATACGCAGTATTTT.

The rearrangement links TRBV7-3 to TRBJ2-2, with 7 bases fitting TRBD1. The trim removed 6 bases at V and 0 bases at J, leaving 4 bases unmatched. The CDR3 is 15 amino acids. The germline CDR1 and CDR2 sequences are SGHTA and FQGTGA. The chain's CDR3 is CASSRQGPNTGELFF. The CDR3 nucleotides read TGTGCCAGCAGTCGACAGGGACCGAACACCGGGGAGCTGTTTTTT.

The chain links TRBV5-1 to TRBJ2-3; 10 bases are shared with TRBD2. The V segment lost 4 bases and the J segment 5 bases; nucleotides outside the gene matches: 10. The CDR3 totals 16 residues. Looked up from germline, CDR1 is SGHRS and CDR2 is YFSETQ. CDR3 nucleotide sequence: TGCGCCAGCAGCCCCCCGACGGGACTAGCGCAAGATACGCAGTATTTT. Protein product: CASSPPTGLAQDTQYF.

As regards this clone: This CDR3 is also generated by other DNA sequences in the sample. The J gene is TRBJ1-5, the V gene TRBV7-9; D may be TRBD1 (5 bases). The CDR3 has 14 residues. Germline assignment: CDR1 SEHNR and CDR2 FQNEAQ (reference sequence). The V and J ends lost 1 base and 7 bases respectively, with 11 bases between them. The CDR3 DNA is TGTGCCAGCAGCTTAGGAGGGGTGGACCAGCCCCAGCATTTT. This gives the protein CASSLGGVDQPQHF.

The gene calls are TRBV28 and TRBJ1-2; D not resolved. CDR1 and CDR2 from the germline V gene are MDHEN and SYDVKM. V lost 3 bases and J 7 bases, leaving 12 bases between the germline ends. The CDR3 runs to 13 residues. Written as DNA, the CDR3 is TGTGCCAGCAGTTTTCGGTCGCTATCTGGCTACACCTTC. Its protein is CASSFRSLSGYTF.

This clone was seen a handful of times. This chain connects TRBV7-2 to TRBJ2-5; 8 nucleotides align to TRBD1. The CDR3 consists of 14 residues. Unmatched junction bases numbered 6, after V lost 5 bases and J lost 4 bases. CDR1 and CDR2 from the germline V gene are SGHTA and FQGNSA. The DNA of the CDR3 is TGTGCCAGCAGCAAGACAGGGGCCCTAGAGACCCAGTACTTC. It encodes CASSKTGALETQYF.

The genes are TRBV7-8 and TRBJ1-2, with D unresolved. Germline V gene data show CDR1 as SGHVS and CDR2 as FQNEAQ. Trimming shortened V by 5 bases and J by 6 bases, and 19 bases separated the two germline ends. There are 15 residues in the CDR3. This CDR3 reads CASSLTRQSDHGYTF. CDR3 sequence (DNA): TGTGCCAGCAGCCTTACTCGTCAATCTGACCATGGCTACACCTTC.

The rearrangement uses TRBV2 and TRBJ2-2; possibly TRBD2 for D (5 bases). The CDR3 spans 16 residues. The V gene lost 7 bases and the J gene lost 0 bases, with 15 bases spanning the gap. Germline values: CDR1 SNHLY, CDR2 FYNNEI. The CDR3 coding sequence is TGTGCCAGCACCCTACGGCGGACTTCGAACACCGGGGAGCTGTTTTTT. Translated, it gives CASTLRRTSNTGELFF.

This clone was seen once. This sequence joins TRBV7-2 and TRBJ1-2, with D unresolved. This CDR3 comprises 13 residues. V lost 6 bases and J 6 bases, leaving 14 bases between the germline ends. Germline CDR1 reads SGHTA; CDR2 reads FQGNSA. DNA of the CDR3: TGTGCCAGCAGTCTAAAGTACGGGGATGGCTACACCTTC. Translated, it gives CASSLKYGDGYTF.

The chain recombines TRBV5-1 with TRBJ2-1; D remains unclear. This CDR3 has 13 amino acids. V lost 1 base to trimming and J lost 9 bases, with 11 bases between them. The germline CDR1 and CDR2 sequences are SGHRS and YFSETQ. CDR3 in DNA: TGCGCCAGCAGCTTGTCCCGAAAGGGTGAGCAGTTCTTC. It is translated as CASSLSRKGEQFF.

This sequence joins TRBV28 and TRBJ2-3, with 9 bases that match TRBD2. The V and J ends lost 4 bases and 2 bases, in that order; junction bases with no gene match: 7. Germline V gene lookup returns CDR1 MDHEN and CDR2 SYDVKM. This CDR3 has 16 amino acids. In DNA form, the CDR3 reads TGTGCCAGCAGTTCTCCCCGCGGGGGGGCCACAGATACGCAGTATTTT. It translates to CASSSPRGGATDTQYF.

CDR3 sequence (DNA): TGTGCCAGCTCACCGTCGGTCCCCCCCTACGAGCAGTACTTC. Encoded protein: CASSPSVPPYEQYF. The chain is built from TRBV18 and TRBJ2-7, with D unclear. The CDR3 has 14 residues. Germline lookup yields CDR1 KGHSH and CDR2 LQKENI. V was pared by 3 bases and J by 2 bases, with 11 bases between.

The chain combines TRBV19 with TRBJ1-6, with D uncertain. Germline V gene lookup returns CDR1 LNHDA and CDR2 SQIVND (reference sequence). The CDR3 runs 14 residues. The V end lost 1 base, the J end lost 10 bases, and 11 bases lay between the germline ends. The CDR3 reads CASSIGVHGSPLHF. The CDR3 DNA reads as TGTGCCAGTAGTATAGGCGTCCATGGGTCACCCCTCCACTTT.

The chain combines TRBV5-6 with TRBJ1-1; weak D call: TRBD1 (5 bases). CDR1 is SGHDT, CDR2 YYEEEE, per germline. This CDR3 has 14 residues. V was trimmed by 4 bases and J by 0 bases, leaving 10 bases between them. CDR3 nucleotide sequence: TGTGCCAGCAGCCCTCAGACAGTGAACACTGAAGCTTTCTTT. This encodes CASSPQTVNTEAFF.

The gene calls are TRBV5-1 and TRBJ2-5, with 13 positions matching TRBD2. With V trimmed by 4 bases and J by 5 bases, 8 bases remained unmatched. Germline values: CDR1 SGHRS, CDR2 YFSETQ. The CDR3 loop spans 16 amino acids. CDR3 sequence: CASSLMTSGGRETQYF. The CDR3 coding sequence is TGCGCCAGCAGCCTGATGACTAGCGGGGGGCGCGAGACCCAGTACTTC. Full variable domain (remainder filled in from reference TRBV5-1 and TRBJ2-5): KAGVTQTPRYLIKTRGQQVTLSCSPISGHRSVSWYQQTPGQGLQFLFEYFSETQRNKGNFPGRFSGRQFSNSRSEMNVSTLELGDSALYLCASSLMTSGGRETQYFGPGTRLLVL.

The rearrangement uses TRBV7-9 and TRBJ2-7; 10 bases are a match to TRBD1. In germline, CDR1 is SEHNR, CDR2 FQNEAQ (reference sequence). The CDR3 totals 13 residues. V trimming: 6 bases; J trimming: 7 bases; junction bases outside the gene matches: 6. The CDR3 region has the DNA TGTGCCAGCAGTTGGGACAGGGGTAGAGAGCAGTACTTC. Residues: CASSWDRGREQYF.